A single sample is the source of the 10 T cell receptor beta chains below, sequenced in a study of breast tumors, draining lymph nodes, adjacent tissues. MiXCR, run by TCRdb on the multiplex PCR reads, gives a single entry per CDR3 protein. The sample includes approximately 52,000 distinct CDR3 sequences, around 40% of them seen just once. What was sequenced was breast tumor tissue. All receptors come from a female donor with breast cancer. Some clones in this sample may be carry-over from other donors' samples.

The rearrangement links TRBV19 to TRBJ2-7; 10 nucleotides agree with TRBD2. Germline V gives CDR1 LNHDA, CDR2 SQIVND (reference sequence). The CDR3 totals 15 residues. V dropped 7 bases and J dropped 4; count of bases not matched to a gene: 10. This CDR3 is CASNRGASGRYEQYF. CDR3 DNA: TGTGCCAGTAACCGGGGGGCTAGCGGGAGATACGAGCAGTACTTC.

As for this clonotype: This may arise from a read error, as a much more abundant clone is one base away. The chain employs TRBV10-3 and TRBJ1-5; D is perhaps TRBD1 (6 bases). V lost 6 bases, J lost 14 bases, and 17 bases lay in between. Germline CDR1 is ENHRY and CDR2 is SYGVKD. The CDR3 covers 12 residues. Written as DNA, the CDR3 is TGTGCCATCAGGACAGGACTAGCCTACGAGCATTTT. Its translation: CAIRTGLAYEHF.

This clonotype was seen a handful of times. V is TRBV6-2 or TRBV6-3 and J is TRBJ1-1; TRBD1 aligns across 7 bases. V lost 0 bases and J lost 6; bases outside the gene matches: 4. CDR1 and CDR2 (germline): MNHEY, SVGEGT. This CDR3 has 14 amino acids. Here the CDR3 DNA reads TGTGCCAGCAGTTACTCGACAGGGAGGGCTGAAGCTTTCTTT. It specifies CASSYSTGRAEAFF.

This clonotype has a count of ten or more. The chain employs TRBV30 and TRBJ1-2, with a tentative D call TRBD1 (6 bases). The V gene's germline CDR1 is GTSNPN and CDR2 SVGIG (reference sequence). V was pared by 4 bases and J by 3 bases, with 9 bases between. The CDR3 sequence is 12 residues long. This chain's CDR3 is CAWTGEDYGYTF. As DNA, the CDR3 is TGTGCCTGGACAGGGGAGGACTATGGCTACACCTTC.

Comment on this clonotype: Its ends do not fully match the called genes, so a read error is possible. This chain connects TRBV10-3 to TRBJ2-5; a weak D match, TRBD1 (5 bases). Germline V gives CDR1 ENHRY, CDR2 SYGVKD. This CDR3 region has 13 residues. As DNA, the CDR3 is TGTGCTAAAACAGGACAAGGTTTAGAGACCCAGTGCTTC. Encoded protein: CAKTGQGLETQCF.

This clonotype occurred many times. The rearrangement uses TRBV7-9 and TRBJ2-1, with D unclear. Deletions cut 3 bases from V and 6 bases from J, with 9 bases between. From germline, CDR1 is SEHNR and CDR2 FQNEAQ (reference sequence). The CDR3 sequence is 13 residues long. The CDR3 sequence is CASSLSTLNEQFF. The CDR3 nucleotides read TGTGCCAGCAGCTTGAGCACCCTCAATGAGCAGTTCTTC.

This clonotype was seen many times. The V and J genes are TRBV3-1 and TRBJ1-3; D not resolved. The CDR3 contains 18 residues. Trimming cost V 1 base and J 8 bases, with 24 bases left between them. Germline V CDR1 and CDR2: LGHDT, YNNKEL (reference sequence). The CDR3 DNA reads as TGTGCCAGCAGCCAAGTGTGGGTGCAGGTCGGGAACGCGGACACCATATATTTT. This encodes CASSQVWVQVGNADTIYF. The whole variable domain, filled in from reference TRBV3-1 and TRBJ1-3, reads DTAVSQTPKYLVTQMGNDKSIKCEQNLGHDTMYWYKQDSKKFLKIMFSYNNKELIINETVPNRFSPKSPDKAHLNLHINSLELGDSAVYFCASSQVWVQVGNADTIYFGEGSWLTVV.

V and J are TRBV24-1 and TRBJ2-1; 11 bases are a match to TRBD2. The CDR3 consists of 17 residues. Germline trimming cut 5 bases from V and 4 bases from J; bases unmatched to any gene: 9. Germline V gene sequence: CDR1 KGHDR, CDR2 SFDVKD. This CDR3 reads CATSASPTSGKYNEQFF. The CDR3 nucleotides are TGTGCCACCAGTGCCTCCCCGACTAGCGGGAAATACAATGAGCAGTTCTTC.

This clonotype appeared a single time. The chain recombines TRBV11-2 with TRBJ1-4; a weak D match, TRBD1 (5 bases). Germline V CDR1 and CDR2: SGHAT, FQNNGV. Trimming took off 3 bases at V and 4 bases at J, with 21 bases between the two ends. The CDR3 spans 18 residues. The CDR3 protein is CASSFSQGTDGRNEKLFF. The CDR3 nucleotides read TGTGCCAGCAGCTTTTCCCAGGGAACGGACGGCCGTAATGAAAAACTGTTTTTT.

The chain combines TRBV7-9 with TRBJ2-7; TRBD2 matches 8 bases. Germline lookup yields CDR1 SEHNR and CDR2 FQNEAQ (reference sequence). The CDR3 sequence is 16 residues long. The V segment lost 5 bases and the J segment 6 bases; nucleotides outside the gene matches: 15. CDR3 amino acids: CASSKRVVTSETEQYF. The CDR3, as DNA: TGTGCCAGCAGCAAAAGGGTCGTGACTAGCGAGACCGAGCAGTACTTC.